The 14 T cell receptor beta chains presented below share a single source sample, sequenced in a study of CD8 T cells in ankylosing spondylitis. TCRdb processed the 5' RACE reads anew with MiXCR; each CDR3 protein has one entry. The sample contains 290,000 or so distinct CDR3 sequences, around 21% of which appear only once. Input material: blood, either unsorted or a sorted T cell fraction (not recorded which). The receptors stem from a female donor with ankylosing spondylitis or in good health (not recorded which).

In this sample, this clonotype turned up once. The rearrangement links TRBV5-3 to TRBJ2-2, with D possibly matching TRBD1 (6 bases). TRBV5-3 is an open reading frame whose function is uncertain. CDR3 length: 15 amino acids. With 4 bases removed from V and 2 bases from J, the gap between germline ends came to 12 bases. CDR3 region: CARSQGHPNTGELFF. As DNA, the CDR3 is TGTGCCAGAAGCCAGGGACACCCCAACACCGGGGAGCTGTTTTTT.

The chain uses TRBV11-1 and TRBJ2-7; D not resolved. This CDR3 region has 14 residues. Germline V gene lookup returns CDR1 SGHAT and CDR2 FQDESV (reference sequence). V lost 5 bases and J 0 bases, leaving 11 bases between the germline ends. For the CDR3, the DNA is TGTGCCAGCAGCCTTTTCCCGAGCTCCTACGAGCAGTACTTC. This codes for CASSLFPSSYEQYF.

This clonotype was counted a few times. The chain carries TRBV27 and TRBJ2-7; D is tentatively TRBD1 or TRBD2 (5 bases each). CDR3 size: 11 residues. Trimming stripped 10 bases from V and 6 bases from J, with 13 bases between. The V gene's germline CDR1 is MNHEY and CDR2 SMNVEV (reference sequence). The CDR3 DNA sequence: TGTGCCACCTGGGGGTGGGGCGAGCAGTACTTC. Encoded protein: CATWGWGEQYF.

This clonotype has more than one count but fewer than ten. J is TRBJ2-5 and V is TRBV11-2; TRBD2 might be the D (5 bases). Trimming pared 5 bases from V and 9 bases from J, leaving 16 bases between. This CDR3 spans 13 amino acids. Germline V gene data show CDR1 as SGHAT and CDR2 as FQNNGV. CDR3 sequence reads: CASSPSSRRAQYF. For the CDR3, the DNA is TGTGCCAGCAGCCCCTCGTCCCGGCGGGCCCAGTACTTC.

The chain recombines TRBV6-1 with TRBJ1-1, with 10 bases identical to TRBD1. Germline V gives CDR1 MNHNS, CDR2 SASEGT. V was clipped by 4 bases and J by 4 bases; unmatched bases: 6. This CDR3 spans 15 amino acids. In DNA, the CDR3 is TGTGCCAGCAGTGGTTCGGGGACAGGGGTCACTGAAGCTTTCTTT. It is translated as CASSGSGTGVTEAFF.

The rearrangement joins TRBV19 to TRBJ2-1, with D possibly matching TRBD1 (5 bases). V was cut by 6 bases and J by 2 bases, with 14 bases left in between. Looked up from germline, CDR1 is LNHDA and CDR2 is SQIVND (reference sequence). This CDR3 has 15 residues. In DNA form, the CDR3 reads TGTGCCAGTAGCCACGTGGGGCGGACCTACAATGAGCAGTTCTTC. Its translation: CASSHVGRTYNEQFF.

This clonotype was counted between two and nine times. J is TRBJ2-5 and V is TRBV10-3; a weak D match, TRBD1 (6 bases). Trimming removed 11 bases from V and 2 bases from J, with 18 bases in between. This CDR3 region has 14 residues. Germline V CDR1 and CDR2: ENHRY, SYGVKD. This chain's CDR3 is CASGVSQVQETQYF. DNA for the CDR3: TGTGCCTCAGGGGTTTCACAGGTACAAGAGACCCAGTACTTC.

The rearrangement links TRBV29-1 to TRBJ1-1; no clear D gene. This CDR3 spans 13 amino acids. Germline V gene sequence: CDR1 SQVTM, CDR2 ANQGSEA. Trimming removed 5 bases at V and 1 base at J, with 11 bases between. CDR3 in DNA: TGCAGCGTTAGGCTGAGCCCGAACACTGAAGCTTTCTTT. Translation gives CSVRLSPNTEAFF.

The rearrangement joins TRBV12-3 or TRBV12-4 to TRBJ1-5; D is possibly TRBD1 (5 bases). V was clipped by 1 base and J by 1 base, with 11 bases between them. This CDR3 contains 16 residues. The CDR3 bases are TGTGCCAGCAGTTTAGGAGGGGCGGCGAGCAATCAGCCCCAGCATTTT. Its translation is CASSLGGAASNQPQHF.

This clonotype was detected only a few times. The rearrangement uses TRBV6-2 or TRBV6-3 and TRBJ2-7, with D maybe TRBD1 (5 bases). CDR3 length equals 14 residues. Germline CDR1 reads MNHEY; CDR2 reads SVGEGT. The V and J ends lost 2 bases and 2 bases respectively, with 10 bases between them. The CDR3 loop reads CASSYPDITYEQYF. The DNA of the CDR3 is TGTGCCAGCAGTTACCCGGACATAACCTACGAGCAGTACTTC.

The V call is TRBV20-1, the J call TRBJ2-1, with D unresolved. The CDR3 length is 10 residues. Germline V gene lookup returns CDR1 DFQATT and CDR2 SNEGSKA (reference sequence). As DNA, the CDR3 is TGCAAGGTGGGCCAGCGTGAGCAGTTCTTC. Protein product: CKVGQREQFF.

This clonotype was observed a handful of times. The chain combines TRBV6-5 with TRBJ1-1; perhaps TRBD1 as D (5 bases). This CDR3 is built from 14 residues. Germline assignment: CDR1 MNHEY and CDR2 SVGAGI. Trimming took 3 bases from V and 1 from J, leaving 9 bases between them. CDR3 sequence: CASSYWRGNTEAFF. In nucleotides, the CDR3 is TGTGCCAGCAGTTATTGGAGGGGGAACACTGAAGCTTTCTTT.

This rearrangement joins TRBV9 to TRBJ2-1; 9 bases align to TRBD2. The CDR3 has 18 amino acids. Germline V lookup: CDR1 SGDLS, CDR2 YYNGEE. With 2 bases clipped from V and 4 bases from J, the junction kept 13 bases outside the gene matches. CDR3 in DNA: TGTGCCAGCAGCGTTTTGGGGACCGGGACTAGCCTTTACAATGAGCAGTTCTTC. Translation: CASSVLGTGTSLYNEQFF.

In its sample, this clonotype was seen a few times. V is TRBV5-6 and J is TRBJ2-3; 7 bases are a match to TRBD2. Trimming cost V 2 bases and J 0 bases; bases outside gene matches: 6. CDR1 and CDR2 from the germline V gene are SGHDT and YYEEEE. CDR3 length: 16 residues. CDR3 DNA sequence: TGTGCCAGCAGCTTTGGAGCGGGACTAAGCACAGATACGCAGTATTTT. This codes for CASSFGAGLSTDTQYF.